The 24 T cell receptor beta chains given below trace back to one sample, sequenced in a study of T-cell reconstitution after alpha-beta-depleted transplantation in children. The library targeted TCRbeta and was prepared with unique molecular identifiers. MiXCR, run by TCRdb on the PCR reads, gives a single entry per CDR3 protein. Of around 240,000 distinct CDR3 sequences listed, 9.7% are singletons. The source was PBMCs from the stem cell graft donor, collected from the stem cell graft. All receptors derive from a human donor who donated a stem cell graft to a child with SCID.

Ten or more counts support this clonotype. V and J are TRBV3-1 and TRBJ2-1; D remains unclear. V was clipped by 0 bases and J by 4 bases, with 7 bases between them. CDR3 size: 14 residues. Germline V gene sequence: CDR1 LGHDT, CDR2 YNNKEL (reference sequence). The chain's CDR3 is CASSQDAGYNEQFF. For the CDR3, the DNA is TGTGCCAGCAGCCAAGATGCTGGGTACAATGAGCAGTTCTTC.

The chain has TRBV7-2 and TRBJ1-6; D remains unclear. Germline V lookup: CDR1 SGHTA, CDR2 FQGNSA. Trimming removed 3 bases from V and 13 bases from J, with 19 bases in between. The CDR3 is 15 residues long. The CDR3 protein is CASSFSYPPPSPLHF. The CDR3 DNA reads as TGTGCCAGCAGCTTCTCCTATCCTCCCCCTTCCCCCCTCCACTTT.

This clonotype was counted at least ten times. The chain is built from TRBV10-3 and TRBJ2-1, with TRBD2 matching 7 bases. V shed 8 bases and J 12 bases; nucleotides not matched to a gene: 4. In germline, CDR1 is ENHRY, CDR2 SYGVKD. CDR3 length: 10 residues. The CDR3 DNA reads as TGTGCCATCGGGGGGGTCGGGCAGTTCTTC. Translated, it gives CAIGGVGQFF.

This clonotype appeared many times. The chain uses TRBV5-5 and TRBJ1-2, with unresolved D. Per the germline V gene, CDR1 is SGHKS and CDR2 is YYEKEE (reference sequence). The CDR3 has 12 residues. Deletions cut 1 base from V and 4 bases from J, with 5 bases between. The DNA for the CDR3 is TGTGCCAGCAGCTTGATGGGCTATGGCTACACCTTC. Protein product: CASSLMGYGYTF. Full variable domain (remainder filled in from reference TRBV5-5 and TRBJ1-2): DAGVTQSPTHLIKTRGQQVTLRCSPISGHKSVSWYQQVLGQGPQFIFQYYEKEERGRGNFPDRFSARQFPNYSSELNVNALLLGDSALYLCASSLMGYGYTFGSGTRLTVV.

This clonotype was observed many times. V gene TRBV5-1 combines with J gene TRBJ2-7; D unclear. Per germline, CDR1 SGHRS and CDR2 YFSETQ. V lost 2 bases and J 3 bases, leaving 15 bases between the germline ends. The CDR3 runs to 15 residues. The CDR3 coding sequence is TGCGCCAGCAGCTTCCAACAAACCCACGACTACGAGCAGTACTTC. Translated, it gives CASSFQQTHDYEQYF.

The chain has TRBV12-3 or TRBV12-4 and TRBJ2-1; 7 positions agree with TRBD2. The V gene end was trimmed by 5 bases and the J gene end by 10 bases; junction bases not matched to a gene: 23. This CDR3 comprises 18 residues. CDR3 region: CASSPRLVWPFSGGEQFF. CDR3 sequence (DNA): TGTGCCAGCAGTCCTCGACTAGTTTGGCCGTTCTCCGGGGGGGAGCAGTTCTTC.

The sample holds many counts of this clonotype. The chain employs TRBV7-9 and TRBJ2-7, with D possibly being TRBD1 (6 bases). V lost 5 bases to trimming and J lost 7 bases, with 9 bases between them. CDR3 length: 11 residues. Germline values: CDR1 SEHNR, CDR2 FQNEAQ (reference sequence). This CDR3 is CASSRTGEQYF. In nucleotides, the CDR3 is TGTGCCAGCAGCAGAACAGGGGAGCAGTACTTC.

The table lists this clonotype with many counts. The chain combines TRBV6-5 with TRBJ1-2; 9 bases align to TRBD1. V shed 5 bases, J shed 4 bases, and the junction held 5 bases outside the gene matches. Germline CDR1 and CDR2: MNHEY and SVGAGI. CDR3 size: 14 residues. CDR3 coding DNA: TGTGCCAGCAGTCGGGACAGGGAAGCCTATGGCTACACCTTC. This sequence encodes CASSRDREAYGYTF.

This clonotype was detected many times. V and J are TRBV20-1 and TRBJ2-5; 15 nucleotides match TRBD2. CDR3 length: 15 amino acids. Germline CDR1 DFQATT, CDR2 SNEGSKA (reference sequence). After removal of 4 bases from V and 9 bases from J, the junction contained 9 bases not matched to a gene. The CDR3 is CSATRTSGGAVPQYF. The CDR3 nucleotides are TGCAGTGCTACCCGGACTAGCGGGGGGGCCGTTCCCCAGTACTTC.

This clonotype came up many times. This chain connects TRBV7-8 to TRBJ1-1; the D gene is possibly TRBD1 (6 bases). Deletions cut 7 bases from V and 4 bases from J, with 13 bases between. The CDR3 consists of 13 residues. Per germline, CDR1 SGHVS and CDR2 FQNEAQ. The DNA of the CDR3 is TGTGCCAGCAACCCAGGGGAGAGCACTGAAGCTTTCTTT. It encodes CASNPGESTEAFF.

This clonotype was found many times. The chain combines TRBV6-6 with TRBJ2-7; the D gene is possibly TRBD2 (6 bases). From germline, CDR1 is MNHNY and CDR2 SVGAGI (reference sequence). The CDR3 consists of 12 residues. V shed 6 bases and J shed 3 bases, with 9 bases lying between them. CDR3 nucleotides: TGTGCCAGCAGGGAGACTAGCTACGAGCAGTACTTC. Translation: CASRETSYEQYF.

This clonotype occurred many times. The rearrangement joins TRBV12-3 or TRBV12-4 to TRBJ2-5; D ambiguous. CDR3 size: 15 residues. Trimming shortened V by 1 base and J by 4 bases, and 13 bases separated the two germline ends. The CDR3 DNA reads TGTGCCAGCAGTTTAGGTCTGCCTGGGGTAGAGACCCAGTACTTC. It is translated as CASSLGLPGVETQYF.

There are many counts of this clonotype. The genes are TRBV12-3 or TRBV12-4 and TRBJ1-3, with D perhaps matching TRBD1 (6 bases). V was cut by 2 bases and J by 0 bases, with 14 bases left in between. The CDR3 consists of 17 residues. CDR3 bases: TGTGCCAGCAGTTTAAGGGGGGTGGCAGGCTCTGGAAACACCATATATTTT. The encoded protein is CASSLRGVAGSGNTIYF.

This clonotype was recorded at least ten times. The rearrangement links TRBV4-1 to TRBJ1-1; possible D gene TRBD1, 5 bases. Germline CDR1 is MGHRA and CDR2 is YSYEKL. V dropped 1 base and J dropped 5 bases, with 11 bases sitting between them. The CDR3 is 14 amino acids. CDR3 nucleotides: TGCGCCAGCAGCCAAGGGGGGGGAAGGACTGAAGCTTTCTTT. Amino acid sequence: CASSQGGGRTEAFF.

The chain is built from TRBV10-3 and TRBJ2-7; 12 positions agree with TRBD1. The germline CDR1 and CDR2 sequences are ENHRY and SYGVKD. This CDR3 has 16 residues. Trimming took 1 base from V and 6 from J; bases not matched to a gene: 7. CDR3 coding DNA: TGTGCCATCAGTGAGTTGGGGGGACAGGGGGCTTCCGAGCAGTACTTC. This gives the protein CAISELGGQGASEQYF.

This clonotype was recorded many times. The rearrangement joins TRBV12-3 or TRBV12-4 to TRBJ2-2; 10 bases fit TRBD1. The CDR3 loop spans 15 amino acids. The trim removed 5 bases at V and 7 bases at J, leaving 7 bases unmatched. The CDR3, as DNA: TGTGCCAGCAGTCGGACAGGGGGTTTTGACGGGGAGCTGTTTTTT. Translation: CASSRTGGFDGELFF.

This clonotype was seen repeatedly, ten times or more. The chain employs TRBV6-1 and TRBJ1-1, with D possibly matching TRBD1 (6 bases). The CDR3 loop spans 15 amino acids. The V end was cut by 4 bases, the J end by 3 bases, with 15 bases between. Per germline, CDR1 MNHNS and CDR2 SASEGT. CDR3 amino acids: CASSGPGARDTEAFF. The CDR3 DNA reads TGTGCCAGCAGTGGGCCAGGGGCAAGGGACACTGAAGCTTTCTTT.

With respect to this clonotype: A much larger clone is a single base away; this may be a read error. The CDR3, as DNA: TGCGCCAGCAGCTTGTGGCACCCCCTAGAGACCCAGTACTTC. Its translation: CASSLWHPLETQYF. The V gene is TRBV5-1, the J gene TRBJ2-5; no clear D. From germline, CDR1 is SGHRS and CDR2 YFSETQ. The CDR3 runs 14 residues. With 1 base removed from V and 4 bases from J, the gap between germline ends came to 11 bases.

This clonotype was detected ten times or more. The CDR3 DNA sequence: TGTGCCAGCAGTTACTCGGGATCTGTTAATAGCAATCAGCCCCAGCATTTT. This translates into CASSYSGSVNSNQPQHF. The chain is built from TRBV6-2 or TRBV6-3 and TRBJ1-5; no reliable D call. The V end was cut by 0 bases, the J end by 0 bases, with 12 bases between. This CDR3 contains 17 residues. CDR1 and CDR2 (germline): MNHEY, SVGEGT.

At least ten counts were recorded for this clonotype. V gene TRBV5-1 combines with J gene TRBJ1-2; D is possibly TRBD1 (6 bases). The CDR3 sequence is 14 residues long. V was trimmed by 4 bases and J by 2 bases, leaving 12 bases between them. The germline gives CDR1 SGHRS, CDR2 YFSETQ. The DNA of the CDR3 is TGCGCCAGCAGCCGGGACAAACCAAACTATGGCTACACCTTC. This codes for CASSRDKPNYGYTF.

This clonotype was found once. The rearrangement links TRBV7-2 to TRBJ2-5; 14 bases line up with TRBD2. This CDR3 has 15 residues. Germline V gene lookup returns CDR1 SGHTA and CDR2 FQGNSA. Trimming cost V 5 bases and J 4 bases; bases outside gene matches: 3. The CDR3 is CASSDGTSGGETQYF. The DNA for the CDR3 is TGTGCCAGCAGCGACGGGACTAGCGGGGGAGAGACCCAGTACTTC. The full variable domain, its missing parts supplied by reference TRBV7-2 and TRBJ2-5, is GAGVSQSPSNKVTEKGKDVELRCDPISGHTALYWYRQSLGQGLEFLIYFQGNSAPDKSGLPSDRFSAERTGGSVSTLTIQRTQQEDSAVYLCASSDGTSGGETQYFGPGTRLLVL.

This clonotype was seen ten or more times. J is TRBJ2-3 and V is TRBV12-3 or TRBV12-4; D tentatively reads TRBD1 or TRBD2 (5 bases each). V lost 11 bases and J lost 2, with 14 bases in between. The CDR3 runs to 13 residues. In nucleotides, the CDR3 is TGTGCCTTTGGGGACCGCTTCACAGATACGCAGTATTTT. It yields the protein CAFGDRFTDTQYF.

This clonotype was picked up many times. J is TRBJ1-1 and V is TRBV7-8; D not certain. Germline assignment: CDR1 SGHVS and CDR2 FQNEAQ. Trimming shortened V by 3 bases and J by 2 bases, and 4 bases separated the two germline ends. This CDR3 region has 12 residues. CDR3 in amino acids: CASSFDNTEAFF. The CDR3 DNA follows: TGTGCCAGCAGCTTTGATAACACTGAAGCTTTCTTT.

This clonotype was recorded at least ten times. CDR3 amino acids: CASNRAGGKWYEQFF. CDR3 coding DNA: TGTGCCAGCAATAGGGCGGGGGGGAAGTGGTATGAGCAGTTCTTC. V is TRBV6-1 and J is TRBJ2-1, with 9 bases that match TRBD2. The germline V gene encodes CDR1 MNHNS and CDR2 SASEGT. V lost 7 bases to trimming and J lost 8 bases; unmatched junction nucleotides: 12. This CDR3 is built from 15 residues.